Detailed here is one T cell receptor beta chain. It lacks a known antigen. Base qualities are not recorded, but no much larger clone differs from it by a single base. The sample is drawn from a study of STAT5B mutations in CD4+ large granular lymphocyte leukemia (dated by TCRdb to between 2021 and 2024). In terms of the full investigation: Among the healthy controls, the CDR3 'QG' motif was associated with a particular HLA allele. The study compared the TCRbeta repertoires of patients with CD4+ T-cell large granular lymphocyte leukemia against the TCRbeta repertoires of healthy blood donors. Flow cytometry performed on FACSCanto II or FACSVerse showed that the purified fractions had more than 95% purity among lymphocytes.

The research as a whole found: Main leukemic clonotypes were private to each patient, although roughly 26% of the main leukemic clonotypes were found at low frequency in the non-leukemic repertoires of other patients. The data were not HLA-matched, and the relatively small sample size could explain the higher clonality seen in CD4+ compared with CD8+ T-LGLL. Compared with healthy CD4+ repertoires, CD4-sorted patient repertoires appeared more clonal, and this difference remained even after the putative leukemic clones were removed. TRBV06-family usage was enriched among the top patient clones (8/27) compared with healthy controls (2/35).

V lost 0 bases and J lost 4 bases, and the count of bases not matched to a germline gene is 6. Based on the germline V gene (reference sequence), the CDR1 and CDR2 sequences are MNHNY and SVGAGI. From its cysteine to its phenylalanine, the CDR3 spans 15 amino acids. The sequence is cut down to CDR3 DNA, 45 bases in frame from base 1. The healthy control group was made up of more than 35 blood donors, and the Finnish Red Cross blood service supplied their buffy coats. All TCR-sequenced material derived from peripheral blood: patient blood samples and healthy donor buffy coats. Ficoll-Hypaque gradient centrifugation was used to isolate peripheral blood mononuclear cells. CD4+ cells were magnetically purified from the buffy coats of healthy controls. Genomic DNA was extracted with the Gentra Puregene Cell and Tissue kit and quantified on a Qubit 2.0 fluorometer. The immunoSEQ assay at survey resolution was applied to genomic DNA for sequencing of TCRbeta rearrangements. On the authors' methods: A lowest detectable productive clonotype frequency of 2.59 x 10-5 was observed in the TCR sequencing data. Only productive TCRbeta rearrangements, defined as complete and in-frame sequences, were included in the analyses. Simpson clonality, calculated in the immunoSEQ Analyzer version 3.0, was used as the measure of sample clonality. Clones were binned by frequency as very rare, small, medium, large (1-20%) or hyperexpanded (>20%). Generation probabilities were estimated with OLGA 1.2.3, V-gene circos plots were made with VDJtools, specificities were looked up in VDJdb, and CDR3 motifs were identified with GLIPH. This immuneACCESS table, as held by TCRdb, lists in-frame sequences with V and J called but not all clones. Of the missing ones, under half trace to an unresolved V gene in checked studies; the others have no known cause. That table furnishes V, J and clone size, whereas the DNA furnished D and trimming. This sample comprises some 45,000 clones, just over 85% of them detected only once. About 3% of the sample is taken by the ten largest.

The TCR originated in a human donor in good health. The chain employs TRBV6-6 and TRBJ2-7, with 7 bases matching TRBD2. The sample consisted of CD4+ T cells from blood buffy coats. The CDR3 region has the sequence CASSYSGGGPYEQYF. In nucleotides, the sequence is TGTGCCAGCAGTTACTCTGGGGGAGGGCCTTACGAGCAGTACTTC.